The rows below give T cell receptor beta chains drawn from one sample of a study of control samples from healthy donors and cancer patients. Assay: immunoSEQ multiplex PCR; the TCRdb copy retains only in-frame clones and omits some. The sample holds about 58,000 clones; 87% are singletons and the top ten take about 12%. The sequenced material came from PBMCs. Every receptor here comes from a woman aged 55-75 years with lung cancer. CDR3s include the opening cysteine and the closing phenylalanine or tryptophan. A D gene is named only where the DNA matches it firmly.

V gene	J gene	D gene	CDR3 protein
TRBV7-3	TRBJ2-1	-	CASSAYRDKGEQFF
TRBV4-1	TRBJ1-3	-	CASSHPQRSGNTIYF
TRBV12-3/TRBV12-4	TRBJ1-1	TRBD1	CASSPNGQGEAFF
TRBV3-1/TRBV3-2	TRBJ2-2	-	CASSPNRNTGELFF
TRBV27	TRBJ1-6	TRBD1	CASSLGGTGRSSPLHF
TRBV5-1	TRBJ2-1	-	CASTPVPSAEQFF
TRBV18	TRBJ1-2	-	CASSPDQWYGYTF
TRBV12-3/TRBV12-4	TRBJ2-7	-	CASSRRSYEQYF
TRBV18	TRBJ1-5	-	CASSLQNSNQPQHF
TRBV11-2	TRBJ2-3	TRBD1	CASSSDRGDTQYF
TRBV18	TRBJ2-5	-	CASLLGGQETQYF
TRBV6-5	TRBJ2-1	-	CASKDGTAFNEQFF
TRBV3-1/TRBV3-2	TRBJ1-2	-	CASSQGGASNGYTF
TRBV7-3	TRBJ2-7	TRBD1	CASSKGPGQAYEQYF
TRBV5-1	TRBJ2-3	-	CASSPASPFTDTQYF
TRBV12-3/TRBV12-4	TRBJ1-6	-	CASSLPGSPLHF
TRBV28	TRBJ1-5	-	CASCLGGGARDQPQHF
TRBV4-1	TRBJ1-3	TRBD1	CASSRLQGALGNTIYF
TRBV4-2	TRBJ1-5	TRBD1	CASSQAGTGDNQPQHF
TRBV11-2	TRBJ1-5	-	CASSLGQGNQPQHF
TRBV9	TRBJ2-2	-	CASSVMGQNTGELFF
TRBV9	TRBJ1-5	-	CASSVSGGLNQPQHF
TRBV19	TRBJ1-1	-	CASALLTGPFMNTEAFF
TRBV4-1	TRBJ1-6	-	CASSHPTASSYNSPLHF
TRBV18	TRBJ1-3	TRBD1	CASSPPGQGYTIYF
TRBV27	TRBJ1-5	TRBD1	CASSSKQGTNQPQHF
TRBV25-1	TRBJ2-1	-	CASSVTGSNEQFF
TRBV2	TRBJ1-2	-	CASSDQENYGYTF
TRBV10-1	TRBJ1-1	-	CASSPEGRTYTEAFF
TRBV7-3	TRBJ2-1	TRBD1	CASSPQPGTDYNEQFF
TRBV7-9	TRBJ1-1	-	CASSHRSRDTEPVF
TRBV2	TRBJ1-1	-	CASTHDGGPAVPNTEAFF
TRBV5-4	TRBJ1-1	-	CASTLGGLLNTEAFF
TRBV2	TRBJ1-1	-	CASRGGSNTEAFF
TRBV28	TRBJ2-7	TRBD2	CASSPSGGTIPYEQYF
TRBV28	TRBJ2-1	TRBD2	CASSRAGTSFIEQFF
TRBV5-1	TRBJ2-1	TRBD2	CASSLGGGRSYNEQFF
TRBV7-2	TRBJ2-1	-	CASSLEGIGYNEQFF
TRBV7-3	TRBJ1-4	TRBD1	CASSRARGEKLFF
TRBV19	TRBJ1-4	-	CASSWEGEKLFF
TRBV12-3/TRBV12-4	TRBJ1-5	-	CASSLIGDQPQHF
TRBV6-5	TRBJ2-7	-	CASSYSTRESSYEQYF
TRBV2	TRBJ1-3	-	CASPQGSGNTIYF
TRBV9	TRBJ1-2	TRBD1	CASSVNIARTGEEGYGYTF
TRBV15	TRBJ2-7	TRBD1	CATSRDGQGVDEQYF
TRBV9	TRBJ1-2	TRBD1	CASSVGQENYGYTF
TRBV28	TRBJ2-3	TRBD1	CASRQVGTGGTDTQYF
TRBV5-4	TRBJ2-1	TRBD1	CASSLGTGTYNEQFF
TRBV5-1	TRBJ2-5	-	CASSLYGGGETQYF
TRBV15	TRBJ1-1	-	CATSRDPGRGMNTEAFF
TRBV24-1	TRBJ2-5	TRBD2	CATSDPQGGGRETQYF
TRBV2	TRBJ1-3	-	CASLAAFGNTIYF